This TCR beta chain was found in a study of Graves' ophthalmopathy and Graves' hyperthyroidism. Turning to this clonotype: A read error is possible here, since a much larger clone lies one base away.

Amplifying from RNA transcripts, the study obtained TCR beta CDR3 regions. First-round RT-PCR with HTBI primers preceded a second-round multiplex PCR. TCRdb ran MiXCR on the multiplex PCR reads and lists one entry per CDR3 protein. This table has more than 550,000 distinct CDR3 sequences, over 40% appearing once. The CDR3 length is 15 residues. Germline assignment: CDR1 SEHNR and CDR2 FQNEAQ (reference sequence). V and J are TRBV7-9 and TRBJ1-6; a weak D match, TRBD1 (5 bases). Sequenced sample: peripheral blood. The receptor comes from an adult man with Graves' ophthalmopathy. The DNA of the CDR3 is TGTGCCAGCAGCTTGAGTCAGGGAAGTGGTTCATCCCTCCACTTT. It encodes CASSLSQGSGSSLHF.